This T cell receptor beta chain was sequenced for a study of blood T cell repertoires in COVID-19. Study context: Samples taken during acute and convalescent COVID-19 were collected in the United States, Italy and Spain. PBMCs, B-cell-depleted T cells, or T cells were the source of the cDNA or gDNA that made up the material.

Libraries were prepared by immunoSEQ multiplex PCR; TCRdb keeps only in-frame clonotypes and omits some of them. The repertoire has roughly 260,000 clones, about 87% of them found once; the top ten carry under 4.5%. The origin of this receptor is a man aged 55-75 years who had recovered from COVID-19. The sample taken for sequencing was peripheral blood.

The chain's CDR3 is CASSLAGGNYEQYF. The CDR3 region has the DNA TGTGCCAGCAGCTTAGCCGGGGGTAACTACGAGCAGTACTTC. The V gene is TRBV7-2, the J gene TRBJ2-7, with D possibly being TRBD2 (6 bases). CDR1 and CDR2 (germline): SGHTA, FQGNSA. Trimming removed 0 bases at V and 3 bases at J, with 9 bases between. CDR3 length: 14 amino acids.